The next 5 T cell receptor beta chains were all read from a single sample in a study of OX40 agonist ivuxolimab in advanced cancers. Some clones are missing from TCRdb's copy, which holds only in-frame ones; the method was immunoSEQ multiplex PCR. The sample lists 20,000 to 25,000 clones, roughly nine tenths seen once, with approximately 29% in the top ten. The sequencing here drew on CD4+ or CD8+ T cells sorted from blood, taken in a trial of the OX40 agonist ivuxolimab. The receptors originated from an adult with an advanced solid tumor such as melanoma, head and neck, liver or kidney cancer.

The chain has TRBV6-6 and TRBJ2-5; no clear D gene. Germline V gene data show CDR1 as MNHNY and CDR2 as SVGAGI (reference sequence). This CDR3 has 11 residues. Trimming took off 6 bases at V and 8 bases at J, with 10 bases between the two ends. The CDR3 protein is CASSVGSTQYF. CDR3 coding DNA: TGTGCCAGCAGCGTTGGTAGTACCCAGTACTTC.

This clone has only one observation. The chain joins TRBV4-1 to TRBJ2-2; 9 bases agree with TRBD2. Germline CDR1 and CDR2: MGHRA and YSYEKL. The CDR3 runs 17 residues. V trimming: 4 bases; J trimming: 5 bases; junction bases outside the gene matches: 11. The CDR3 protein is CASSPFTASGITGELFF. CDR3 DNA: TGCGCCAGCAGCCCGTTTACGGCTAGCGGGATAACCGGGGAGCTGTTTTTT.

The count of this clone is one. CDR3 amino acids: CASSGLGPGRYNEQFF. In nucleotides, the CDR3 is TGTGCCAGCAGTGGGTTAGGGCCAGGGAGGTACAATGAGCAGTTCTTC. The chain recombines TRBV2 with TRBJ2-1; possible D gene TRBD2, 6 bases. With 4 bases removed from V and 4 bases from J, the gap between germline ends came to 17 bases. Germline V gives CDR1 SNHLY, CDR2 FYNNEI. The CDR3 covers 16 residues.

The chain is built from TRBV28 and TRBJ2-3; D is unclear. The germline gives CDR1 MDHEN, CDR2 SYDVKM. This CDR3 is 14 amino acids long. The V end was cut by 4 bases, the J end by 2 bases, with 10 bases between. The CDR3 is CASSWGGPTDTQYF. The CDR3 DNA sequence: TGTGCCAGCAGTTGGGGTGGTCCCACAGATACGCAGTATTTT.

V usage is TRBV28 and J usage is TRBJ2-7; the D is unclear. The V end was cut by 3 bases, the J end by 3 bases, with 9 bases between. This CDR3 is 13 amino acids long. From germline, CDR1 is MDHEN and CDR2 SYDVKM. The CDR3 coding sequence is TGTGCCAGCAGTTTTAGCTCGGGCTACGAGCAGTACTTC. This sequence encodes CASSFSSGYEQYF.